This T cell receptor beta chain was recorded in a study of blood T cell repertoires in COVID-19. Study-wide context: Sample material is recorded as cDNA or gDNA derived from T cells, B-cell-depleted T cells, or PBMCs.

This clone was detected once. The trim removed 2 bases at V and 5 bases at J, leaving 2 bases unmatched. Germline V gives CDR1 MNHEY, CDR2 SVGAGI. CDR3 size: 13 residues. TCRdb's copy holds only in-frame clones and misses some; the assay was immunoSEQ multiplex PCR. The table includes about 200,000 clones, approximately 84% detected once. The origin of this receptor is a man between 35 and 55 years old who had recovered from COVID-19. The sequenced material came from PBMCs or T cells enriched from blood (not recorded which). The chain uses TRBV6-5 and TRBJ2-5, with TRBD2 matching 7 bases. CDR3 sequence (DNA): TGTGCCAGCAGTTACGGGACTACGGAGACCCAGTACTTC. It translates to CASSYGTTETQYF.